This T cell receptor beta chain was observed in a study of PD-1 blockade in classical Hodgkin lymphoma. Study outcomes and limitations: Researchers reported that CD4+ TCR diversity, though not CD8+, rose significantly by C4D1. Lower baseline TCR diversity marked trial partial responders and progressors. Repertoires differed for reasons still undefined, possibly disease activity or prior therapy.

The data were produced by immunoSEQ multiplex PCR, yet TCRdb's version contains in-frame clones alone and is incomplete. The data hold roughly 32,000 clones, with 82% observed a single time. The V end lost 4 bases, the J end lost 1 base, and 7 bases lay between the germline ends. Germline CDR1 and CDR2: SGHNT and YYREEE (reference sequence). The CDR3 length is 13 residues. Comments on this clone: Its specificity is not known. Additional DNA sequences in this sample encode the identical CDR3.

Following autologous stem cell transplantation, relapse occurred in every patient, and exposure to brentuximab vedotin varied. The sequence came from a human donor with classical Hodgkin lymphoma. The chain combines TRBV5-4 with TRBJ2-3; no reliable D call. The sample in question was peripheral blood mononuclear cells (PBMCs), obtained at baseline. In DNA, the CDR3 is TGTGCCAGCAGCCCCCAGGGCACAGATACGCAGTATTTT. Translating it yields CASSPQGTDTQYF. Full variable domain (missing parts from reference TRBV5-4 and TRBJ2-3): ETGVTQSPTHLIKTRGQQVTLRCSSQSGHNTVSWYQQALGQGPQFIFQYYREEENGRGNFPPRFSGLQFPNYSSELNVNALELDDSALYLCASSPQGTDTQYFGPGTRLTVL.